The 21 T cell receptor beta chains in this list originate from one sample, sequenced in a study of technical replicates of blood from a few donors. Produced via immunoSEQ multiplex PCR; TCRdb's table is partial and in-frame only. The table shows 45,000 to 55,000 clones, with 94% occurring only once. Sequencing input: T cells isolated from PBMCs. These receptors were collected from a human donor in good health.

The CDR3 reads CSVVGGGDRGFNEQFF. The CDR3 DNA follows: TGCAGCGTTGTCGGAGGCGGGGACAGGGGGTTCAATGAGCAGTTCTTC. V and J are TRBV29-1 and TRBJ2-1, with TRBD1 matching over 11 bases. CDR3 length equals 16 residues. V was pared by 4 bases and J by 6 bases, with 11 bases of the junction left unmatched. CDR1 is SQVTM and CDR2 is ANQGSEA in the germline V gene.

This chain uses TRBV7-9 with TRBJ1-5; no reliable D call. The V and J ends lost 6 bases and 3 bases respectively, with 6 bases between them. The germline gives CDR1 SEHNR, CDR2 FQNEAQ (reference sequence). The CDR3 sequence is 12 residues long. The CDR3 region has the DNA TGTGCCAGCAGTCAGGACAATCAGCCCCAGCATTTT. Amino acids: CASSQDNQPQHF.

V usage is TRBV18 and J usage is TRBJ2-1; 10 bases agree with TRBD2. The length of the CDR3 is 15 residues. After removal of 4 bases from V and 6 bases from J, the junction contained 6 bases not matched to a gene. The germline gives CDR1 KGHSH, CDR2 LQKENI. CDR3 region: CASSLGLARTNEQFF. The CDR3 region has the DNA TGTGCCAGCTCACTGGGACTAGCGAGGACCAATGAGCAGTTCTTC. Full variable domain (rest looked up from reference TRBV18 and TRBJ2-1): NAGVMQNPRHLVRRRGQEARLRCSPMKGHSHVYWYRQLPEEGLKFMVYLQKENIIDESGMPKERFSAEFPKEGPSILRIQQVVRGDSAAYFCASSLGLARTNEQFFGPGTRLTVL.

The CDR3 DNA is TGCGCCAGCAGCTCAGGGACTAGCGGGGGGGGAGAGACCCAGTACTTC. This codes for CASSSGTSGGGETQYF. This chain connects TRBV5-1 to TRBJ2-5; 16 nucleotides agree with TRBD2. Germline V gene lookup returns CDR1 SGHRS and CDR2 YFSETQ. J was trimmed by 4 bases and V by 3 bases; bases with no gene match: 3. The CDR3 length is 16 residues.

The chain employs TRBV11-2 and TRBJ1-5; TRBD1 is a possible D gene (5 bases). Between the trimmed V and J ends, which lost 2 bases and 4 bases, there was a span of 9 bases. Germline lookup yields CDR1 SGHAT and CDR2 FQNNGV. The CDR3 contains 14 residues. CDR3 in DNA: TGTGCCAGCAGCTTATGGGGGGGGAATCAGCCCCAGCATTTT. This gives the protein CASSLWGGNQPQHF.

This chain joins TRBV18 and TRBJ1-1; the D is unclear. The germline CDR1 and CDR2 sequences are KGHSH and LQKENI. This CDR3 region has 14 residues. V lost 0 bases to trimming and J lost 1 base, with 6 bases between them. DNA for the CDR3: TGTGCCAGCTCACCACCGAACGGGAACACTGAAGCTTTCTTT. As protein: CASSPPNGNTEAFF. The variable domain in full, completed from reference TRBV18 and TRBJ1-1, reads NAGVMQNPRHLVRRRGQEARLRCSPMKGHSHVYWYRQLPEEGLKFMVYLQKENIIDESGMPKERFSAEFPKEGPSILRIQQVVRGDSAAYFCASSPPNGNTEAFFGQGTRLTVV.

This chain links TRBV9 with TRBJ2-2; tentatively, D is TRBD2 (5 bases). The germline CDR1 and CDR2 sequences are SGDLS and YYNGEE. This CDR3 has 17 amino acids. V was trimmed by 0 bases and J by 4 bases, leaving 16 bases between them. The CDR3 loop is CASSVAKSGRFTGELFF. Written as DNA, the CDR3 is TGTGCCAGCAGCGTAGCAAAAAGCGGTCGATTCACCGGGGAGCTGTTTTTT.

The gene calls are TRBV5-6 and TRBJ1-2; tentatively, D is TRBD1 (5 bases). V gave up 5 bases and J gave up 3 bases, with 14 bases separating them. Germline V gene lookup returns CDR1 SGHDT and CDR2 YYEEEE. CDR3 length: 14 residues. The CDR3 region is CASRSEGAHYGYTF. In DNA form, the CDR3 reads TGTGCCAGCAGAAGTGAAGGGGCACACTATGGCTACACCTTC.

DNA for the CDR3: TGTGCCTGCCAAAACGCCGGGGGAGAAGAGCAGTTCTTC. Protein product: CACQNAGGEEQFF. The chain has TRBV7-9 and TRBJ2-1, with D possibly being TRBD2 (6 bases). Germline V gene lookup returns CDR1 SEHNR and CDR2 FQNEAQ (reference sequence). CDR3 length: 13 amino acids. Trimming shortened V by 11 bases and J by 10 bases, and 21 bases separated the two germline ends.

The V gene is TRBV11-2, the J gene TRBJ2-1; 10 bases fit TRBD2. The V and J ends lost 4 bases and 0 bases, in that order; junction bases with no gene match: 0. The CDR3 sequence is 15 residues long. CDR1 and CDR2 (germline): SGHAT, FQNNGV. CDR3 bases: TGTGCCAGCAGCTCTAGCGGGAGCTCCTACAATGAGCAGTTCTTC. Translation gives CASSSSGSSYNEQFF.

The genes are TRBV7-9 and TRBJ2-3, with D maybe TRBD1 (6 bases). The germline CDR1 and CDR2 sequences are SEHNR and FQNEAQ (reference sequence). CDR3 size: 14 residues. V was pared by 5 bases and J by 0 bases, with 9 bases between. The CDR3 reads CASSPGVSTDTQYF. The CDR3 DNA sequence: TGTGCCAGCAGCCCAGGGGTGAGCACAGATACGCAGTATTTT. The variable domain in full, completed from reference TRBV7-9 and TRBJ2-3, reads DTGVSQNPRHKITKRGQNVTFRCDPISEHNRLYWYRQTLGQGPEFLTYFQNEAQLEKSRLLSDRFSAERPKGSFSTLEIQRTEQGDSAMYLCASSPGVSTDTQYFGPGTRLTVL.

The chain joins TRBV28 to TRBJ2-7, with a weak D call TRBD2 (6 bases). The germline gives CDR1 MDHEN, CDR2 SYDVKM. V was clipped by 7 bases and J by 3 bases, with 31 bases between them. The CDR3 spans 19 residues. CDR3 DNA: TGTGCCAGCAAAAAAGGACACGGAGCTGCCCCCCGGGGGAACTACGAGCAGTACTTC. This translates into CASKKGHGAAPRGNYEQYF.

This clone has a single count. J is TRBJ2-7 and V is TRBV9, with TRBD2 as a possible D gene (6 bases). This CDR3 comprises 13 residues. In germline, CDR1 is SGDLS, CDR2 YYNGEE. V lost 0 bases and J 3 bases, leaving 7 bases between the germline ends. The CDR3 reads CASSVAGSYEQYF. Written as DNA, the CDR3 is TGTGCCAGCAGCGTAGCCGGGAGCTACGAGCAGTACTTC.

CDR3 amino acids: CASSVADTEAFF. In nucleotides, the CDR3 is TGTGCCAGCAGCGTAGCTGACACTGAAGCTTTCTTT. J is TRBJ1-1 and V is TRBV9; D is unresolved. V lost 0 bases to trimming and J lost 3 bases, with 3 bases between them. This CDR3 has 12 amino acids. CDR1 and CDR2 (germline): SGDLS, YYNGEE.

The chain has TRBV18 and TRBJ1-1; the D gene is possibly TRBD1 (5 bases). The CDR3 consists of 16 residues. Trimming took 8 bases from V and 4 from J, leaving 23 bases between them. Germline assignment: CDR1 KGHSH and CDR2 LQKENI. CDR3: CASTKTGPGEATEAFF. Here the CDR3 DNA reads TGTGCCAGCACGAAAACCGGGCCGGGGGAAGCCACTGAAGCTTTCTTT.

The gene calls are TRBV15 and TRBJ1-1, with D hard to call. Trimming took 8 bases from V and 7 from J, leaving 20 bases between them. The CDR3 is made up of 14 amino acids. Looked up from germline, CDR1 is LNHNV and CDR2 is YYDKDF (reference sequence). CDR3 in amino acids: CATYHSALSREAFF. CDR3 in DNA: TGTGCCACCTACCACAGTGCCCTATCCCGTGAAGCTTTCTTT.

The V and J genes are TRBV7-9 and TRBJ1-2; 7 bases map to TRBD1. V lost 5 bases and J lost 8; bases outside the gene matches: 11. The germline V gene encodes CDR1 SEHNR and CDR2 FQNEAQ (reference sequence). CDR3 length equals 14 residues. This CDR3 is CASSLSEGAPGYTF. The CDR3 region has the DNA TGTGCCAGCAGCCTAAGCGAGGGGGCGCCGGGCTACACCTTC. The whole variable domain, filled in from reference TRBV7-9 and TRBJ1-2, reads DTGVSQNPRHKITKRGQNVTFRCDPISEHNRLYWYRQTLGQGPEFLTYFQNEAQLEKSRLLSDRFSAERPKGSFSTLEIQRTEQGDSAMYLCASSLSEGAPGYTFGSGTRLTVV.

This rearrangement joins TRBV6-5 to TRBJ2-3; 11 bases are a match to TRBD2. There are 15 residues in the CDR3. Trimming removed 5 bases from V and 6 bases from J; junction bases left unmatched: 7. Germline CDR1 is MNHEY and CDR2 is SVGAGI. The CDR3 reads CASSALAGGQDTQYF. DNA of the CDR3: TGTGCCAGCAGTGCCTTAGCGGGAGGGCAGGATACGCAGTATTTT.

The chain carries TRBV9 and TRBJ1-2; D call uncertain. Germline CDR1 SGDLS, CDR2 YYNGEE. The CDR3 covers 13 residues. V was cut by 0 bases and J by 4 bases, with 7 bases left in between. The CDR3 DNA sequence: TGTGCCAGCAGCGTAGTATCCAGCTATGGCTACACCTTC. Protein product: CASSVVSSYGYTF.

The CDR3, as DNA: TGCAGCGTTCTAGTACAGGGGGCGGCCTACGAGCAGTACTTC. It encodes CSVLVQGAAYEQYF. The J gene is TRBJ2-7, the V gene TRBV29-1, with 9 bases lining up with TRBD1. CDR3 size: 14 residues. The ends lost 5 bases at V and 2 bases at J; junction bases unmatched: 7. The germline V gene encodes CDR1 SQVTM and CDR2 ANQGSEA.

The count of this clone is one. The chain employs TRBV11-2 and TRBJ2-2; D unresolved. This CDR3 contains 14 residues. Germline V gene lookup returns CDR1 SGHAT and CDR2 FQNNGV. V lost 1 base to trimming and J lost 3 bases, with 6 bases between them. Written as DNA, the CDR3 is TGTGCCAGCAGCTTAGTTCGGGACACCGGGGAGCTGTTTTTT. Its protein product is CASSLVRDTGELFF.